Listed below are T cell receptor beta chains from one sample, sequenced in a study of radiotherapy plus CTLA-4 blockade in lung cancer. The protocol was immunoSEQ multiplex PCR, while the TCRdb copy is restricted to in-frame clones and leaves out a portion. This table holds tens of thousands of clones, around four fifths found once. This material consisted of peripheral blood, taken from a patient treated with radiotherapy plus ipilimumab. All receptors come from a human donor with non-small cell lung cancer who had a complete response to radiotherapy plus ipilimumab. Each CDR3 is given with its conserved first and last residue. Each record gives: D gene, V gene, J gene, clone size, CDR3 DNA, CDR3 protein. The D gene is left open where the match is weak. Clone size is given for some rows only: seen once, a few or many times, or a class if the clone is expanded.

-	TRBV10-2	TRBJ1-2	-	TGCGCCAGCACCCAGTGGAACGGCTACACCTTC	CASTQWNGYTF
-	TRBV19	TRBJ2-7	-	TGTGCCACCCAAACCCCGTGGAGGGGGTCCTACGAGCAGTACTTC	CATQTPWRGSYEQYF
-	TRBV29-1	TRBJ2-2	-	TGCAGCGTTGAAGTCGCGAACAGCGGGGAGCTGTTTTTT	CSVEVANSGELFF
TRBD1	TRBV7-9	TRBJ2-1	few	TGTGCCAGCAGCGCAGGGGGACAGATTCACAATGAGCAGTTCTTC	CASSAGGQIHNEQFF
-	TRBV6-1	TRBJ2-1	-	TGTGCCAGCAGTGACCGACAGGGGCGCGGGGACTACTCCTACAATGAGCAGTTCTTC	CASSDRQGRGDYSYNEQFF
-	TRBV10-2	TRBJ1-1	-	TGCGCCAGCAGTGAGTCGCAGGACACTGAAGCTTTCTTT	CASSESQDTEAFF
TRBD2	TRBV5-6	TRBJ2-2	-	TGTGCCAGCAGCAAGGGACTAGCGAACACCGGGGAGCTGTTTTTT	CASSKGLANTGELFF
-	TRBV10-1	TRBJ2-3	-	TGCGCCAGCAGTGAGTCTGGCCTCAGTACGAATACGCAGTATTTT	CASSESGLSTNTQYF
-	TRBV4-3	TRBJ2-1	once	TGCGCCAGCAGCCATGGTCACAATGAGCAGTTCTTC	CASSHGHNEQFF
-	TRBV4-3	TRBJ2-7	-	TGCGCCAGCAGCCAAGATACAGGGGAGGTCTACGAGCAGTACTTC	CASSQDTGEVYEQYF
-	TRBV30	TRBJ1-2	few	TGTGCCTGGACCCCAGTCCGGGGGGACTATGGCTACACCTTC	CAWTPVRGDYGYTF
-	TRBV18	TRBJ1-4	-	TGTGCCAGCTCGCCTCAGACAGGAACTAATGAAAAACTGTTTTTT	CASSPQTGTNEKLFF
-	TRBV2	TRBJ1-6	-	TGTGCCAGCAGTGCCCAGACGAGCTCCTATAATTCACCCCTCCACTTT	CASSAQTSSYNSPLHF
-	TRBV5-4	TRBJ1-6	-	TGTGCCAGCAGCCCTGGGGGTTGGGGCCTGAATTCACCCCTCCACTTT	CASSPGGWGLNSPLHF
-	TRBV10-2	TRBJ1-5	-	TGCGCCAGCAGTGAGGGGAGTGCCAATCAGCCCCAGCATTTT	CASSEGSANQPQHF
-	TRBV20-1	TRBJ2-3	-	TGCAGTGTCGGTCGCGAGGATACGCAGTATTTT	CSVGREDTQYF